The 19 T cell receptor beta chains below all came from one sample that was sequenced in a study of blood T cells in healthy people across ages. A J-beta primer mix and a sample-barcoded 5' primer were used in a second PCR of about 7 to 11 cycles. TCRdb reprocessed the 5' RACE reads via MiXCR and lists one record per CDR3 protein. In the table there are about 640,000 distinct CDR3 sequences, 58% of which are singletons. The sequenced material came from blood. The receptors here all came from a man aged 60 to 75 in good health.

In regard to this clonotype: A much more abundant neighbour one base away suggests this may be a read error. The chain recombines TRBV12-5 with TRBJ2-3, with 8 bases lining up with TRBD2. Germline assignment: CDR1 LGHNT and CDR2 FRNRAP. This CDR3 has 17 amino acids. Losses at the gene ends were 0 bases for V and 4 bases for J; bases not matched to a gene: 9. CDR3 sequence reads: CASGLVPGTRGADTQYF. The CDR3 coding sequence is TGTGCTAGTGGTTTGGTACCTGGGACTAGGGGGGCAGATACGCAGTATTTT.

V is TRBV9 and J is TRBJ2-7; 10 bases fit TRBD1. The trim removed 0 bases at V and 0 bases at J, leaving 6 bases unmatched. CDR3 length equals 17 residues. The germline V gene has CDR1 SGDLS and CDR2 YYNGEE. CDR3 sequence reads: CASSVAPGTGASYEQYF. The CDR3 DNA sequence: TGTGCCAGCAGCGTAGCGCCTGGGACAGGGGCCTCCTACGAGCAGTACTTC. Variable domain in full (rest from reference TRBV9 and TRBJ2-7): DSGVTQTPKHLITATGQRVTLRCSPRSGDLSVYWYQQSLDQGLQFLIQYYNGEERAKGNILERFSAQQFPDLHSELNLSSLELGDSALYFCASSVAPGTGASYEQYFGPGTRLTVT.

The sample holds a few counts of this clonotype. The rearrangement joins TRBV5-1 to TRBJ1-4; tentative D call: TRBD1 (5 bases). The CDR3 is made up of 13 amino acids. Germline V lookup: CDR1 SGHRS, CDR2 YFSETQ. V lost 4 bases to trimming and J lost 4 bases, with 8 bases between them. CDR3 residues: CASSDSRNEKLFF. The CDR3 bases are TGCGCCAGCAGCGACAGCCGTAATGAAAAACTGTTTTTT.

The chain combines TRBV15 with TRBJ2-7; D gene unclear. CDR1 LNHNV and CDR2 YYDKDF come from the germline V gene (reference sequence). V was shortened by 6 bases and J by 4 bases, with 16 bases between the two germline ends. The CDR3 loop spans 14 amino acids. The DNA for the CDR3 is TGTGCCACCAGTCGTCAGGCTGGTGGGTACGAGCAGTACGTC. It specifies CATSRQAGGYEQYV.

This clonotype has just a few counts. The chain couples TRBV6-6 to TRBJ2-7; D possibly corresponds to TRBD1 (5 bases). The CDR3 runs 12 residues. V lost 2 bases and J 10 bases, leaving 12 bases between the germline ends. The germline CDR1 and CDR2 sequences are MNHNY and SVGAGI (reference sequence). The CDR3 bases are TGTGCCAGCAGTTACGCAACAGGCAGTCAGTACTTC. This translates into CASSYATGSQYF.

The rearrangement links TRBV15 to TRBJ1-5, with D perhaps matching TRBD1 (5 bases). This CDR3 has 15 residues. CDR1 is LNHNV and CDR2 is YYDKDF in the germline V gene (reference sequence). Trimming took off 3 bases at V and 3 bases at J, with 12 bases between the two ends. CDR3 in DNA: TGTGCCACCAGCAGGCCCGACAGTATCAATCAGCCCCAGCATTTT. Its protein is CATSRPDSINQPQHF.

CDR3 in DNA: TGCGCCAGCAGCTTACCAGTTTCAGGGGCACAGGTGACGAACACTGAAGCTTTCTTT. Translating gives CASSLPVSGAQVTNTEAFF. The chain has TRBV5-1 and TRBJ1-1; tentative D call: TRBD1 (6 bases). From germline, CDR1 is SGHRS and CDR2 YFSETQ. The CDR3 sequence is 19 residues long. The V end was cut by 2 bases, the J end by 1 base, with 24 bases between.

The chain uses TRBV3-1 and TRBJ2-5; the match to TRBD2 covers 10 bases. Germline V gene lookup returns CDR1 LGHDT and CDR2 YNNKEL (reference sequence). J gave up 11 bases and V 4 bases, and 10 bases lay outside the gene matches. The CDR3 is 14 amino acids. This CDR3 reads CASSPSGGVNEQYF. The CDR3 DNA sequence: TGTGCCAGCAGCCCGAGCGGGGGGGTGAATGAGCAGTACTTC.

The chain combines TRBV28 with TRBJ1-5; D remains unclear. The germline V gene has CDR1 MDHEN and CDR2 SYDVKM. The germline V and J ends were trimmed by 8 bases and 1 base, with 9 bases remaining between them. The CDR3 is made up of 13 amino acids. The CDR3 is CASRRASNQPQHF. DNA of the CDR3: TGTGCCAGCCGGCGAGCCAGCAATCAGCCCCAGCATTTT.

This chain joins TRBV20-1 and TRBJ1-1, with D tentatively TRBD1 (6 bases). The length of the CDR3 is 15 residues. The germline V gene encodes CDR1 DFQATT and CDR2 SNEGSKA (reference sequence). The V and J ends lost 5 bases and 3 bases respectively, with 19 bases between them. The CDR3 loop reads CSARRRGVGYTEAFF. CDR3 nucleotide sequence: TGCAGTGCTCGACGGAGGGGGGTGGGGTACACTGAAGCTTTCTTT.

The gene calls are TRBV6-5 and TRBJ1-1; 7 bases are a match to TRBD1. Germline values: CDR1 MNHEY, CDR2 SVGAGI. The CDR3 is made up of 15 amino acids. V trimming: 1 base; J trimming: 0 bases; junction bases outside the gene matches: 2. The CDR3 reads CASSYYGTVNTEAFF. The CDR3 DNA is TGTGCCAGCAGTTACTATGGGACAGTGAACACTGAAGCTTTCTTT.

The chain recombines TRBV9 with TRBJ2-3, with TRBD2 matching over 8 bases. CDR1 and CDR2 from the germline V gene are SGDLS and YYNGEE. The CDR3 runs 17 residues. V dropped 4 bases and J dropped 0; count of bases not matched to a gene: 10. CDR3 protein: CASSPFGGGHSTDTQYF. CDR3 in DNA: TGTGCCAGCAGCCCTTTTGGCGGGGGGCATAGCACAGATACGCAGTATTTT.

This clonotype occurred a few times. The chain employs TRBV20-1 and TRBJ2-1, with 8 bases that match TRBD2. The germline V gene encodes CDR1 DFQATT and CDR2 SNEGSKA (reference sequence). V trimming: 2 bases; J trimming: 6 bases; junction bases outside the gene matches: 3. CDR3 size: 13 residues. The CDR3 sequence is CSARSGTSNEQFF. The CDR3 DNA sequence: TGCAGTGCTAGATCCGGGACTAGCAATGAGCAGTTCTTC.

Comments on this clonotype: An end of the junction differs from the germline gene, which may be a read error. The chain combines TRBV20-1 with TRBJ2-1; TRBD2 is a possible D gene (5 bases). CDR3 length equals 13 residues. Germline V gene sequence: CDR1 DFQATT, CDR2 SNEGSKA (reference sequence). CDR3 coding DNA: TGTAGTGGCGGAGGCAGATTCTACAATGAGCAGTTCTTC. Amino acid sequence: CSGGGRFYNEQFF.

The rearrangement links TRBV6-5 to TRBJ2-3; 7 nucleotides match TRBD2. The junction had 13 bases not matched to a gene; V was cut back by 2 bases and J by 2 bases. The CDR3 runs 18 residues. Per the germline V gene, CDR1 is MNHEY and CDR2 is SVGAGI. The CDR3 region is CASSYTPPSAGDTDTQYF. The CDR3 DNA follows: TGTGCCAGCAGTTACACGCCCCCCTCGGCGGGGGACACAGATACGCAGTATTTT.

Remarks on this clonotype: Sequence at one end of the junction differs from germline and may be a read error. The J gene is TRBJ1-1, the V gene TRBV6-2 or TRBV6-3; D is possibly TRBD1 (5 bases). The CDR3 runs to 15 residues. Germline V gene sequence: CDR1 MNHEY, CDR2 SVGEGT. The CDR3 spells CASSYRDTWGTEAFF. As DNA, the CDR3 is TGTGCCAGTAGTTACCGCGACACCTGGGGGACTGAAGCTTTCTTT.

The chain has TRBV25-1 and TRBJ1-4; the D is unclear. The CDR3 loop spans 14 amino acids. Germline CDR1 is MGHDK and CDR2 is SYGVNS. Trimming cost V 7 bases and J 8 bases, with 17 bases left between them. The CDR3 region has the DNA TGTGCCAGCACACGGTGGGGTGCTGAGGAAAAACTGTTTTTT. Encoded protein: CASTRWGAEEKLFF.

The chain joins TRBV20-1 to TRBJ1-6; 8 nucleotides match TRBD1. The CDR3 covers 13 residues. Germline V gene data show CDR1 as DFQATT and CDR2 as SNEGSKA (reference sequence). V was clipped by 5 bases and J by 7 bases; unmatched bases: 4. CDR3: CSAERTGNSPLHF. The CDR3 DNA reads TGCAGTGCTGAACGGACAGGGAATTCACCCCTCCACTTT.

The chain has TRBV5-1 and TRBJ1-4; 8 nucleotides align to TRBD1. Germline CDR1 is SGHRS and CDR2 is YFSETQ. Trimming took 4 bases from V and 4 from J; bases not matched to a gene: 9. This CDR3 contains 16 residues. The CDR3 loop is CASSPGGARVNEKLFF. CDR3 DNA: TGCGCCAGCAGCCCAGGGGGCGCCCGGGTTAATGAAAAACTGTTTTTT.